The rows below give T cell receptor beta chains drawn from one sample of a study of control samples from healthy donors and cancer patients. Only in-frame clones appear in the TCRdb table, and some are missing; sequencing was by immunoSEQ multiplex PCR. The data show 350,000 to 450,000 clones, with over 75% seen just once and 5.5% to 8% held by the top ten. Sample: PBMCs. These TCRs come from a man in his forties or fifties with head and neck cancer. Both conserved end residues are part of each CDR3. Each record gives: CDR3 DNA, CDR3 protein, D gene, V gene, J gene. The D gene is left open where the match is weak.

CDR3 DNA: TGTGCCAGCAGTTTGGGGGGCAATGAGCAGTTCTTC
CDR3 protein: CASSLGGNEQFF
D gene: NA
V gene: TRBV12-3/TRBV12-4
J gene: TRBJ2-1

CDR3 DNA: TGTGCCAGTAGTATAGGACGGAGCACAGATACGCAGTATTTT
CDR3 protein: CASSIGRSTDTQYF
D gene: NA
V gene: TRBV19
J gene: TRBJ2-3

CDR3 DNA: TGCGCCAGCAGCTTGGATGCGACAGGGACTAATGAAAAACTGTTTTTT
CDR3 protein: CASSLDATGTNEKLFF
D gene: TRBD1
V gene: TRBV5-1
J gene: TRBJ1-4

CDR3 DNA: TGTGCCAGCAGTGTAGTCACAGGGGGCGCCCCGGATGGCTACACCTTC
CDR3 protein: CASSVVTGGAPDGYTF
D gene: TRBD1
V gene: TRBV6-4
J gene: TRBJ1-2

CDR3 DNA: TGTGCCAGCAGTACCTCAGGGGTAGGGGCCAACGTCCTGACTTTC
CDR3 protein: CASSTSGVGANVLTF
D gene: NA
V gene: TRBV6-6
J gene: TRBJ2-6

CDR3 DNA: TGTGCCAGCCGATGGGCTTGGAACACTGAAGCTTTCTTT
CDR3 protein: CASRWAWNTEAFF
D gene: NA
V gene: TRBV27
J gene: TRBJ1-1

CDR3 DNA: TGTGCCAGTAGTTTCACCGGGACCTACGAGCAGTACTTC
CDR3 protein: CASSFTGTYEQYF
D gene: NA
V gene: TRBV19
J gene: TRBJ2-7

CDR3 DNA: TGTGCCAGCAGCGGAGCGGGGGAGGGCGAGCAGTACTTC
CDR3 protein: CASSGAGEGEQYF
D gene: TRBD2
V gene: TRBV7-2
J gene: TRBJ2-7

CDR3 DNA: TGCGCCAGCAGCCTGATCTGGGGGCCACCCGCATCCGAGCAGTACTTC
CDR3 protein: CASSLIWGPPASEQYF
D gene: NA
V gene: TRBV4-1
J gene: TRBJ2-7

CDR3 DNA: TGTGCCAGTAGTTTTTACCTACAGGGGACTAATGAAAAACTGTTTTTT
CDR3 protein: CASSFYLQGTNEKLFF
D gene: TRBD1
V gene: TRBV19
J gene: TRBJ1-4

CDR3 DNA: TGTGCCAGCAATAGGAGACTAGCGGCCGAAGAGACCCAGTACTTC
CDR3 protein: CASNRRLAAEETQYF
D gene: TRBD2
V gene: TRBV6-5
J gene: TRBJ2-5

CDR3 DNA: TGTGCCAGCAGGCTACCCGGGACATCTTCAACAGATACGCAGTATTTT
CDR3 protein: CASRLPGTSSTDTQYF
D gene: NA
V gene: TRBV5-4
J gene: TRBJ2-3

CDR3 DNA: TGTGCCAGCAGTTCACAGGGCTACGAGCAGTACTTC
CDR3 protein: CASSSQGYEQYF
D gene: NA
V gene: TRBV7-2
J gene: TRBJ2-7

CDR3 DNA: TGTGCCAGCAGCTTTGAACAGGGGAGGTCTCTCCACTTT
CDR3 protein: CASSFEQGRSLHF
D gene: TRBD1
V gene: TRBV7-9
J gene: TRBJ1-6

CDR3 DNA: TGCGCCAGCAGCCTGAGGGACGGCGCCTACGAGCAGTACTTC
CDR3 protein: CASSLRDGAYEQYF
D gene: NA
V gene: TRBV5-1
J gene: TRBJ2-7

CDR3 DNA: TGTGCCAGCAGTTTAAGGCCGGGACAGGTACTCCAAGAGACCCAGTACTTC
CDR3 protein: CASSLRPGQVLQETQYF
D gene: TRBD1
V gene: TRBV27
J gene: TRBJ2-5

CDR3 DNA: TGTGCCAGCAGCCGAGGGGCATTGATGAACACTGAAGCTTTCTTT
CDR3 protein: CASSRGALMNTEAFF
D gene: NA
V gene: TRBV7-6
J gene: TRBJ1-1

CDR3 DNA: TGTGCCAGCAGAGATCTCCCCTCCGAGCAGTACTTC
CDR3 protein: CASRDLPSEQYF
D gene: NA
V gene: TRBV28
J gene: TRBJ2-7